This TCR beta chain was profiled in a study of T cells in Graves' hyperthyroidism and ophthalmopathy. Study background: Before treatment of any kind, peripheral blood was taken at initial diagnosis.

This CDR3 has 16 amino acids. The V gene's germline CDR1 is SGHVS and CDR2 FNYEAQ. Of note for this clonotype: One end of the junction is discordant with germline, which a read error may explain.

Researchers took RNA transcripts and amplified the TCR beta CDR3 regions from them. The HTBI set primed first-round TCR CDR3 RT-PCR. Each CDR3 protein gets one entry after TCRdb re-called the multiplex PCR reads with MiXCR. The data hold a few hundred thousand distinct CDR3 sequences, with approximately 12% observed a single time. Each diagnosis drew on symptoms, thyroxine, TRAb, thyroid ultrasound and orbital computed tomography findings. A sample of blood taken at first hyperthyroidism diagnosis preceded any ophthalmopathy symptoms. The chain employs TRBV7-6 and TRBJ1-3; perhaps TRBD1 as D (6 bases). This sequence originates from a man younger than 45 with Graves' hyperthyroidism that later progressed to Graves' ophthalmopathy. Input material: blood. CDR3 coding DNA: TGTGCCAGCGGCTTAAGGGACATCTTCTCTGGAAACACCATATATTTT. Translation: CASGLRDIFSGNTIYF.